This T cell receptor beta chain was identified during a study of blood T cell repertoires in COVID-19. Whole-study context: Nucleic acid was either cDNA or gDNA, and it came from T cells, B-cell-depleted T cells, or PBMCs.

The CDR3 spans 19 residues. In the original analysis: Reference gene primer amplification yielded estimated nucleated cell counts. Produced via immunoSEQ multiplex PCR; TCRdb's table is partial and in-frame only. That table supplies the V and J calls and clone size; D and trimming were determined from the DNA. The sample contains roughly 50,000 clones, 90% of which appear only once. The chain employs TRBV21-1 and TRBJ1-1. TRBV21-1 is a documented pseudogene. This receptor was obtained from a woman aged 40 to 50 with active COVID-19. The sequencing input was peripheral blood. The CDR3 spells CASSIPGSSGGVPCTEAFF. The CDR3, as DNA: TGTGCCAGCAGCATACCAGGCAGTTCGGGGGGCGTCCCATGCACTGAAGCTTTCTTT.